These 27 T cell receptor beta chains came from one sample sequenced in a study of regulatory T cells in long-lasting Graves disease. Time point: persistent/refractory GD, antithyroid drugs over 5 years with positive TRAb. Isolated PBMC RNA provided the starting material for the TCR library. With iRepertoire HTBI primers and Arm-PCR of CDR3 regions, TCR beta libraries were built. TCRdb used MiXCR to reprocess the multiplex PCR reads, holding one entry per CDR3 protein. The sample contains approximately 400,000 distinct CDR3 sequences, around 21% of which appear only once. The sequencing here drew on peripheral blood mononuclear cells (PBMCs), taken when the disease was refractory, from a patient treated with antithyroid drugs. Receptor source: a female donor with Graves disease.

This clonotype has a handful of counts. The chain links TRBV5-6 to TRBJ2-7; D possibly uses TRBD1 or TRBD2 (5 bases each). The CDR3 consists of 14 residues. Trimming cost V 5 bases and J 5 bases, with 17 bases left between them. The V gene's germline CDR1 is SGHDT and CDR2 YYEEEE. The CDR3 region has the DNA TGTGCCAGCAGTTACCGGGACCAGCTCCACGAGCAGTACTTC. Translated, it gives CASSYRDQLHEQYF. The whole variable domain, filled in from reference TRBV5-6 and TRBJ2-7, reads DAGVTQSPTHLIKTRGQQVTLRCSPKSGHDTVSWYQQALGQGPQFIFQYYEEEERQRGNFPDRFSGHQFPNYSSELNVNALLLGDSALYLCASSYRDQLHEQYFGPGTRLTVT.

This clonotype was found many times. The rearrangement uses TRBV7-3 and TRBJ2-5; 9 bases line up with TRBD2. This CDR3 has 15 amino acids. Trimming took 3 bases from V and 4 from J; bases not matched to a gene: 6. From germline, CDR1 is SGHTA and CDR2 FQGTGA. This chain's CDR3 is CASSFSRGRGETQYF. In DNA form, the CDR3 reads TGTGCCAGCAGCTTCTCGCGCGGGAGGGGAGAGACCCAGTACTTC.

With regard to this clonotype: Mismatch with germline at one junction end may stem from a read error. This chain connects TRBV6-1 to TRBJ2-7; possibly TRBD1 or TRBD2 for D (5 bases each). This CDR3 comprises 14 residues. CDR1 MNHNS and CDR2 SASEGT come from the germline V gene. The CDR3 sequence is CASTSLRDPSSWDF. The CDR3 coding sequence is TGTGCCAGCACCTCCCTTAGGGACCCTTCGAGTTGGGACTTC.

This clonotype appeared a few times. The chain couples TRBV10-3 to TRBJ2-7; perhaps TRBD2 as D (5 bases). Trimming pared 3 bases from V and 2 bases from J, leaving 8 bases between. This CDR3 region has 13 residues. Germline V gives CDR1 ENHRY, CDR2 SYGVKD. The CDR3 nucleotides read TGTGCCATCAGTGATGGACTGACCTACGAGCAGTACTTC. Translating gives CAISDGLTYEQYF.

The chain employs TRBV19 and TRBJ2-5, with 8 bases identical to TRBD1. Germline V gene sequence: CDR1 LNHDA, CDR2 SQIVND (reference sequence). CDR3 length: 15 amino acids. Losses at the gene ends were 3 bases for V and 4 bases for J; bases not matched to a gene: 7. The CDR3 DNA follows: TGTGCCAGTAGTATGAACAGGGGGTTACGAGAGACCCAGTACTTC. This codes for CASSMNRGLRETQYF.

This clonotype was seen repeatedly, ten times or more. At one end the junction does not follow the germline gene, possibly because of a read error. V gene TRBV12-3 or TRBV12-4 combines with J gene TRBJ2-7; D gene uncertain. There are 14 residues in the CDR3. CDR3 bases: TGTGCCAGCAGCTTAGGTGCATTATCCTACGAGCAGTACTTC. It encodes CASSLGALSYEQYF.

V is TRBV27 and J is TRBJ2-3; TRBD2 matches 10 bases. The CDR3 sequence is 16 residues long. Trimming removed 2 bases from V and 5 bases from J; junction bases left unmatched: 7. Germline V gene lookup returns CDR1 MNHEY and CDR2 SMNVEV (reference sequence). CDR3 sequence: CASSLMPQREGDTQYF. The CDR3, as DNA: TGTGCCAGCAGTTTAATGCCCCAGCGGGAGGGAGATACGCAGTATTTT.

This clonotype was seen at least ten times. CDR3 sequence reads: CASSSTDWGGEQYF. The CDR3 DNA reads as TGTGCCAGCAGCTCCACAGATTGGGGGGGCGAGCAGTACTTC. The chain couples TRBV13 to TRBJ2-7, with TRBD2 matching over 7 bases. Germline CDR1 reads PRHDT; CDR2 reads FYEKMQ (reference sequence). The CDR3 length is 14 residues. With 4 bases clipped from V and 6 bases from J, the junction kept 9 bases outside the gene matches. Full variable domain (rest looked up from reference TRBV13 and TRBJ2-7): AAGVIQSPRHLIKEKRETATLKCYPIPRHDTVYWYQQGPGQDPQFLISFYEKMQSDKGSIPDRFSAQQFSDYHSELNMSSLELGDSALYFCASSSTDWGGEQYFGPGTRLTVT.

This clonotype was observed at least ten times. The J gene is TRBJ2-2, the V gene TRBV10-2; 12 positions match TRBD2. Trimming removed 5 bases from V and 0 bases from J; junction bases left unmatched: 1. The CDR3 sequence is 16 residues long. Germline V gene lookup returns CDR1 WSHSY and CDR2 SAAADI. Written as DNA, the CDR3 is TGCGCCAGCAGTTGGACTAGCGGGACGAACACCGGGGAGCTGTTTTTT. Its translation: CASSWTSGTNTGELFF.

V and J are TRBV28 and TRBJ2-7; the D is unclear. The CDR3 has 14 residues. V was cut by 5 bases and J by 3 bases, with 14 bases left in between. Per germline, CDR1 MDHEN and CDR2 SYDVKM. CDR3 DNA sequence: TGTGCCAGCAGTCTCTCCTTGGGCCTCTACGAGCAGTACTTC. Amino acids: CASSLSLGLYEQYF.

The chain recombines TRBV7-3 with TRBJ2-3, with 14 bases aligning to TRBD2. Unmatched junction bases numbered 3, after V lost 2 bases and J lost 5 bases. CDR3 length: 16 residues. The germline V gene encodes CDR1 SGHTA and CDR2 FQGTGA. The CDR3 spells CASSLGTSGRIDTQYF. The CDR3 DNA follows: TGTGCCAGCAGCTTAGGGACTAGCGGGAGAATAGATACGCAGTATTTT.

The rearrangement uses TRBV5-6 and TRBJ1-1, with D unclear. The V and J ends lost 1 base and 9 bases respectively, with 13 bases between them. This CDR3 comprises 13 residues. The V gene's germline CDR1 is SGHDT and CDR2 YYEEEE. The CDR3 coding sequence is TGTGCCAGCAGCTTGAGTTGGGAGAGGCAAGCTTTCTTT. Translation: CASSLSWERQAFF.

In its sample, this clonotype was seen a few times. The CDR3 sequence: CASSRIAGEAYEQYF. The DNA for the CDR3 is TGTGCCAGTAGCCGCATAGCGGGAGAAGCCTACGAGCAGTACTTC. The V call is TRBV19, the J call TRBJ2-7; 9 bases are shared with TRBD2. After removal of 6 bases from V and 2 bases from J, the junction contained 8 bases not matched to a gene. The CDR3 loop spans 15 amino acids. Germline assignment: CDR1 LNHDA and CDR2 SQIVND (reference sequence).

Ten or more counts support this clonotype. The chain has TRBV5-5 and TRBJ2-5; 9 bases are shared with TRBD2. CDR3 length equals 15 residues. The germline V gene encodes CDR1 SGHKS and CDR2 YYEKEE (reference sequence). V lost 3 bases, J lost 5 bases, and 8 bases stayed unmatched. The CDR3 here is CASSSLAGVVETQYF. For the CDR3, the DNA is TGTGCCAGCAGCTCCTTAGCGGGAGTAGTTGAGACCCAGTACTTC.

In its sample, this clonotype was seen a few times. The V and J genes are TRBV29-1 and TRBJ2-5; 9 nucleotides match TRBD2. The J segment lost 3 bases and the V segment lost 2 bases, leaving 10 bases of the junction unmatched. Germline values: CDR1 SQVTM, CDR2 ANQGSEA. This CDR3 contains 16 residues. As DNA, the CDR3 is TGCAGCGTTGAATTTAGTAGCGGGAGTGGGGAAGAGACCCAGTACTTC. Its translation is CSVEFSSGSGEETQYF.

This clonotype was seen a few times. DNA for the CDR3: TGTGCCAGCAGACCAGGACAGGGGGCGGGTGGGGCCAACGTCCTGACTTTC. Its translation is CASRPGQGAGGANVLTF. J is TRBJ2-6 and V is TRBV7-2; 11 bases map to TRBD1. Germline CDR1 SGHTA, CDR2 FQGNSA. V lost 6 bases to trimming and J lost 3 bases; unmatched junction nucleotides: 7. The CDR3 sequence is 17 residues long.

This clonotype has ten or more counts. The rearrangement links TRBV28 to TRBJ2-7; 9 bases match TRBD2. Germline values: CDR1 MDHEN, CDR2 SYDVKM. This CDR3 region has 15 residues. The trim removed 3 bases at V and 6 bases at J, leaving 9 bases unmatched. CDR3 sequence: CASSLGLAGKSEQYF. CDR3 nucleotides: TGTGCCAGCAGTTTGGGGCTAGCGGGAAAATCCGAGCAGTACTTC.

Remarks on this clonotype: A read error may be the cause here, since a much bigger clone is one base away. The conserved closing phenylalanine or tryptophan is absent in this CDR3, likely reflecting a read error. The genes are TRBV29-1 and TRBJ2-5; 10 bases align to TRBD1. V shed 5 bases and J 1 base; nucleotides not matched to a gene: 4. The CDR3 contains 14 residues. Per germline, CDR1 SQVTM and CDR2 ANQGSEA. Written as DNA, the CDR3 is TGCAGCGTTTCTAGGGACAGGGGCCAAGAGACCCAGTACCTC. Amino acid sequence: CSVSRDRGQETQYL.

The chain carries TRBV5-1 and TRBJ1-1; D is ambiguous. Deletions cut 4 bases from V and 4 bases from J, with 17 bases between. Per the germline V gene, CDR1 is SGHRS and CDR2 is YFSETQ. CDR3 length equals 15 residues. The CDR3 bases are TGCGCCAGCAGCCCTCCGAACAAGGAAAGCACTGAAGCTTTCTTT. Its protein is CASSPPNKESTEAFF. Together with reference TRBV5-1 and TRBJ1-1, the CDR3 gives the full variable domain: KAGVTQTPRYLIKTRGQQVTLSCSPISGHRSVSWYQQTPGQGLQFLFEYFSETQRNKGNFPGRFSGRQFSNSRSEMNVSTLELGDSALYLCASSPPNKESTEAFFGQGTRLTVV.

This clonotype was counted a few times. The rearrangement links TRBV20-1 to TRBJ2-7; D may be TRBD2 (5 bases). Germline CDR1 is DFQATT and CDR2 is SNEGSKA (reference sequence). V was pared by 6 bases and J by 0 bases, with 12 bases between. This CDR3 is built from 13 residues. This chain's CDR3 is CSASGESSYEQYF. For the CDR3, the DNA is TGCAGTGCCAGTGGGGAGAGCTCCTACGAGCAGTACTTC.

This clonotype occurred many times. The rearrangement joins TRBV29-1 to TRBJ2-7; D unclear. This CDR3 comprises 13 residues. V lost 6 bases, J lost 5 bases, and 17 bases lay in between. Germline lookup yields CDR1 SQVTM and CDR2 ANQGSEA. The CDR3 nucleotides are TGCAGCGTCGCCCCCGGGTCTCCTAACGAGCAGTACTTC. Translating it yields CSVAPGSPNEQYF.

The gene calls are TRBV7-9 and TRBJ1-5, with TRBD1 matching 7 bases. This CDR3 region has 14 residues. V was clipped by 5 bases and J by 5 bases; unmatched bases: 6. CDR1 is SEHNR and CDR2 is FQNEAQ in the germline V gene (reference sequence). Written as DNA, the CDR3 is TGTGCCAGCAGCCCGACAGGGTTATATCAGCCCCAGCATTTT. Translated, it gives CASSPTGLYQPQHF.

This clonotype was picked up many times. This chain joins TRBV30 and TRBJ1-4, with 11 bases fitting TRBD1. From germline, CDR1 is GTSNPN and CDR2 SVGIG (reference sequence). CDR3 length equals 14 residues. Trimming at V came to 1 base and at J to 10 bases, leaving 5 bases not matched to a gene. CDR3 bases: TGTGCCTGGAGTGATGGACAGGGGGCGCGAAAACTGTTTTTT. It yields the protein CAWSDGQGARKLFF.

The V call is TRBV6-5, the J call TRBJ2-2; no reliable D call. V lost 2 bases to trimming and J lost 0 bases, with 7 bases between them. Looked up from germline, CDR1 is MNHEY and CDR2 is SVGAGI. This CDR3 comprises 15 residues. CDR3 sequence reads: CASSYRSPNTGELFF. The CDR3 nucleotides are TGTGCCAGCAGTTACCGGTCCCCGAACACCGGGGAGCTGTTTTTT.

V and J are TRBV27 and TRBJ2-7; 10 nucleotides align to TRBD2. Germline CDR1 and CDR2: MNHEY and SMNVEV (reference sequence). The CDR3 spans 15 residues. V dropped 8 bases and J dropped 0; count of bases not matched to a gene: 7. CDR3 nucleotides: TGTGCCAGCGCCCCAGGACTAGCGGTCTCCTACGAGCAGTACTTC. Its translation: CASAPGLAVSYEQYF.

In this sample, this clonotype turned up a few times. V is TRBV12-3 or TRBV12-4 and J is TRBJ1-5, with D possibly being TRBD1 (6 bases). The CDR3 sequence is 16 residues long. Trimming took off 4 bases at V and 4 bases at J, with 17 bases between the two ends. The CDR3: CASSSIRGGRNQPQHF. CDR3 bases: TGTGCCAGCAGTTCAATCAGAGGGGGGAGAAATCAGCCCCAGCATTTT.

At least ten counts were recorded for this clonotype. The V gene is TRBV30, the J gene TRBJ1-2; a possible D gene is TRBD1 (5 bases). This CDR3 comprises 14 residues. Germline V gene lookup returns CDR1 GTSNPN and CDR2 SVGIG (reference sequence). V dropped 4 bases and J dropped 3 bases, with 15 bases sitting between them. The CDR3 here is CAWTPLGGDYGYTF. CDR3 nucleotides: TGTGCCTGGACCCCGCTCGGGGGAGACTATGGCTACACCTTC.